The 23 T cell receptor beta chains in this list originate from one sample, sequenced in a study of T-cell reconstitution after alpha-beta-depleted transplantation in children. As it was prepared, the TCRbeta library received unique molecular identifiers. TCRdb re-called the PCR reads through MiXCR, storing one row per CDR3 protein. Found here are 900,000 or so distinct CDR3 sequences, roughly 15% of them singletons; the top ten hold roughly 5%. The sequenced sample was PBMCs, mostly from graft donor cells, obtained 360 days after TCRalphabeta/CD19-depleted stem cell transplant. The receptor source for this set is a male patient under 18 who had a stem cell transplant for acute lymphoblastic leukemia, so the T cells may come from the graft donor.

This clonotype has a handful of counts. CDR3 nucleotide sequence: TGTGCCAGCAGCTTGACTAGCGGAAACTTTCCTTTGAACACCGGGGAGCTGTTTTTT. Residues: CASSLTSGNFPLNTGELFF. The chain employs TRBV7-3 and TRBJ2-2; 9 bases map to TRBD2. The CDR3 is made up of 19 amino acids. The V and J ends lost 3 bases and 1 base, in that order; junction bases with no gene match: 12. Germline V gene data show CDR1 as SGHTA and CDR2 as FQGTGA.

This clonotype was counted a few times. The chain is built from TRBV18 and TRBJ1-5; possibly TRBD1 for D (5 bases). CDR1 and CDR2 (germline): KGHSH, LQKENI. V was cut by 4 bases and J by 4 bases, with 11 bases left in between. CDR3 size: 14 residues. The CDR3 here is CASSQGPTNQPQHF. CDR3 coding DNA: TGTGCCAGCTCACAGGGACCGACTAATCAGCCCCAGCATTTT.

This clonotype was detected ten times or more. The rearrangement uses TRBV9 and TRBJ2-4; maybe TRBD1 (5 bases). Trimming took off 8 bases at V and 1 base at J, with 10 bases between the two ends. The length of the CDR3 is 13 residues. CDR1 SGDLS and CDR2 YYNGEE come from the germline V gene. This CDR3 is CARCGAAKNIQYF. In nucleotides, the CDR3 is TGTGCCAGGTGTGGGGCGGCCAAAAACATTCAGTACTTC.

V usage is TRBV5-5 and J usage is TRBJ2-7; D is unclear. In germline, CDR1 is SGHKS, CDR2 YYEKEE (reference sequence). V was trimmed by 0 bases and J by 2 bases, leaving 9 bases between them. The CDR3 contains 14 residues. CDR3 sequence reads: CASSLGASTYEQYF. In DNA form, the CDR3 reads TGTGCCAGCAGCTTGGGCGCAAGCACCTACGAGCAGTACTTC.

This clonotype turned up a few times. The chain uses TRBV7-8 and TRBJ2-1, with D possibly TRBD2 on 6 matching bases. The V and J ends lost 5 bases and 4 bases respectively, with 21 bases between them. The V gene's germline CDR1 is SGHVS and CDR2 FQNEAQ. The CDR3 is 17 residues long. The CDR3 loop is CASSRLVEPSEYNEQFF. In DNA form, the CDR3 reads TGTGCCAGCAGCCGCCTAGTCGAGCCTAGCGAGTACAATGAGCAGTTCTTC.

This clonotype has a handful of counts. The rearrangement uses TRBV28 and TRBJ2-4; D is ambiguous. Trimming took off 7 bases at V and 2 bases at J, with 9 bases between the two ends. This CDR3 is 13 amino acids long. Germline assignment: CDR1 MDHEN and CDR2 SYDVKM. CDR3 in amino acids: CASTPRPKNIQYF. The CDR3 DNA follows: TGTGCCAGCACCCCCCGCCCCAAAAACATTCAGTACTTC.

The table lists this clonotype with a few counts. The chain has TRBV7-8 and TRBJ2-7, with 8 bases that match TRBD1. Losses at the gene ends were 2 bases for V and 2 bases for J; bases not matched to a gene: 11. The CDR3 covers 17 residues. CDR1 is SGHVS and CDR2 is FQNEAQ in the germline V gene. CDR3 coding DNA: TGTGCCAGCAGCTTAACCCTAGGACGGACAGGGACCTACGAGCAGTACTTC. It is translated as CASSLTLGRTGTYEQYF.

This clonotype appeared a few times. This rearrangement joins TRBV15 to TRBJ2-7; D possibly corresponds to TRBD1 (6 bases). V was shortened by 3 bases and J by 0 bases, with 15 bases between the two germline ends. CDR1 LNHNV and CDR2 YYDKDF come from the germline V gene (reference sequence). The CDR3 contains 16 residues. The CDR3 is CATSRPGETGSYEQYF. For the CDR3, the DNA is TGTGCCACCAGCAGGCCAGGGGAGACGGGCTCCTACGAGCAGTACTTC.

This clonotype was picked up a small number of times. V and J are TRBV11-2 and TRBJ2-7, with 10 bases identical to TRBD2. Germline lookup yields CDR1 SGHAT and CDR2 FQNNGV. V was clipped by 0 bases and J by 3 bases; unmatched bases: 2. The CDR3 extends over 15 amino acids. The CDR3 region has the DNA TGTGCCAGCAGCTTAGAAGCGGGAGGGGTCTACGAGCAGTACTTC. It codes for CASSLEAGGVYEQYF.

There are many counts of this clonotype. The chain employs TRBV9 and TRBJ2-7, with D uncertain. The germline gives CDR1 SGDLS, CDR2 YYNGEE. The CDR3 consists of 13 residues. Trimming took 0 bases from V and 2 from J, leaving 6 bases between them. CDR3 in amino acids: CASSVGPAYEQYF. The CDR3 coding sequence is TGTGCCAGCAGCGTAGGACCCGCCTACGAGCAGTACTTC.

This clonotype was seen more than once but under ten times. The rearrangement links TRBV20-1 to TRBJ2-7, with D maybe TRBD2 (5 bases). Germline CDR1 is DFQATT and CDR2 is SNEGSKA (reference sequence). V lost 2 bases and J 6 bases, leaving 14 bases between the germline ends. The CDR3 loop spans 13 amino acids. This chain's CDR3 is CSARILGLIEQYF. The CDR3 DNA sequence: TGCAGTGCTAGAATACTAGGATTGATCGAGCAGTACTTC.

This sequence joins TRBV29-1 and TRBJ2-7, with D hard to call. Germline V lookup: CDR1 SQVTM, CDR2 ANQGSEA. V was clipped by 0 bases and J by 5 bases, with 11 bases between them. The CDR3 consists of 13 residues. CDR3 in amino acids: CSVEDPGYHEQYF. For the CDR3, the DNA is TGCAGCGTTGAAGATCCCGGCTACCACGAGCAGTACTTC.

This clonotype turned up a few times. V is TRBV29-1 and J is TRBJ1-2; tentative D call: TRBD1 (6 bases). V gave up 1 base and J gave up 2 bases, with 8 bases separating them. The CDR3 consists of 13 residues. Germline lookup yields CDR1 SQVTM and CDR2 ANQGSEA. The CDR3 loop reads CSVEGGPNYGYTF. As DNA, the CDR3 is TGCAGCGTTGAAGGGGGGCCGAACTATGGCTACACCTTC. The full variable domain, in which reference TRBV29-1 and TRBJ1-2 provide the parts outside the CDR3, is SAVISQKPSRDICQRGTSLTIQCQVDSQVTMMFWYRQQPGQSLTLIATANQGSEATYESGFVIDKFPISRPNLTFSTLTVSNMSPEDSSIYLCSVEGGPNYGYTFGSGTRLTVV.

This clonotype was seen repeatedly, ten times or more. The chain recombines TRBV12-3 or TRBV12-4 with TRBJ1-4; D gene ambiguous. V dropped 7 bases and J dropped 7 bases, with 10 bases sitting between them. The CDR3 sequence is 12 residues long. The CDR3 sequence is CASTRDPEKLFF. In nucleotides, the CDR3 is TGTGCCAGCACAAGGGATCCTGAAAAACTGTTTTTT.

CDR3: CASSAPSSGNTIYF. CDR3 sequence (DNA): TGTGCCAGCAGCGCACCCTCCTCTGGAAACACCATATATTTT. The chain combines TRBV9 with TRBJ1-3; unclear D gene. Per germline, CDR1 SGDLS and CDR2 YYNGEE. V was shortened by 3 bases and J by 0 bases, with 7 bases between the two germline ends. The CDR3 is 14 amino acids.

There are many counts of this clonotype. This rearrangement joins TRBV7-9 to TRBJ2-5, with D hard to call. The germline CDR1 and CDR2 sequences are SEHNR and FQNEAQ (reference sequence). This CDR3 is built from 13 residues. The V and J ends lost 5 bases and 1 base respectively, with 8 bases between them. The CDR3 DNA is TGTGCCAGCAGCACCCGGGCCCAAGAGACCCAGTACTTC. It yields the protein CASSTRAQETQYF.

This clonotype occurred a few times. The gene calls are TRBV6-5 and TRBJ2-7; 12 positions match TRBD2. With 5 bases clipped from V and 4 bases from J, the junction kept 9 bases outside the gene matches. The CDR3 has 16 amino acids. Germline V gene sequence: CDR1 MNHEY, CDR2 SVGAGI. The CDR3 nucleotides are TGTGCCAGCAGTCCTCGACTAGCGGGAGAACCTTACGAGCAGTACTTC. Residues: CASSPRLAGEPYEQYF.

V gene TRBV15 combines with J gene TRBJ2-1, with D possibly matching TRBD2 (6 bases). The CDR3 covers 15 residues. V gave up 2 bases and J gave up 3 bases, with 11 bases separating them. The germline V gene encodes CDR1 LNHNV and CDR2 YYDKDF (reference sequence). CDR3 in amino acids: CATSRKRVLYNEQFF. The DNA for the CDR3 is TGTGCCACCAGCAGAAAGCGGGTCCTCTACAATGAGCAGTTCTTC.

The chain joins TRBV5-6 to TRBJ2-7, with a possible D match to TRBD2 (6 bases). CDR1 is SGHDT and CDR2 is YYEEEE in the germline V gene. V was cut by 4 bases and J by 1 base, with 18 bases left in between. This CDR3 contains 16 residues. The CDR3 nucleotides are TGTGCCAGCAGCGCGACGATAAGGAGGGAATCCTACGAGCAGTACTTC. Amino acid sequence: CASSATIRRESYEQYF.

This clonotype was observed a handful of times. The chain joins TRBV19 to TRBJ1-5, with TRBD1 identical over 9 bases. Germline trimming cut 10 bases from V and 5 bases from J; bases unmatched to any gene: 9. The CDR3 loop spans 14 amino acids. Germline loops: CDR1 LNHDA, CDR2 SQIVND (reference sequence). CDR3 sequence: CATSDRGNDQPQHF. For the CDR3, the DNA is TGTGCCACCTCGGACAGGGGAAACGATCAGCCCCAGCATTTT. The whole variable domain, filled in from reference TRBV19 and TRBJ1-5, reads DGGITQSPKYLFRKEGQNVTLSCEQNLNHDAMYWYRQDPGQGLRLIYYSQIVNDFQKGDIAEGYSVSREKKESFPLTVTSAQKNPTAFYLCATSDRGNDQPQHFGDGTRLSIL.

This clonotype has just a few counts. The chain uses TRBV5-1 and TRBJ2-7; 10 bases map to TRBD1. The CDR3 covers 15 residues. V was pared by 4 bases and J by 1 base, with 5 bases of the junction left unmatched. The germline V gene has CDR1 SGHRS and CDR2 YFSETQ. The CDR3 region has the DNA TGCGCCAGCAGCCAAAGGACAGGGGGGTCCTACGAGCAGTACTTC. Translating it yields CASSQRTGGSYEQYF.

Many counts were recorded for this clonotype. This chain uses TRBV14 with TRBJ2-2; 13 positions match TRBD2. The length of the CDR3 is 16 residues. Germline CDR1 SGHDN, CDR2 FVKESK. The V and J ends lost 6 bases and 7 bases, in that order; junction bases with no gene match: 8. The CDR3 DNA reads TGTGCCAGCAGTCGGACTAGCGGGAGAGATGGCGGGGAGCTGTTTTTT. Its translation is CASSRTSGRDGGELFF.

The V and J genes are TRBV10-3 and TRBJ1-5, with D unresolved. Germline V gene data show CDR1 as ENHRY and CDR2 as SYGVKD. Trimming removed 2 bases from V and 9 bases from J, with 11 bases in between. This CDR3 has 13 residues. The CDR3 DNA is TGTGCCATCAGTGAGCCGGGTCCTGGGCCCCAGCATTTT. As protein: CAISEPGPGPQHF.